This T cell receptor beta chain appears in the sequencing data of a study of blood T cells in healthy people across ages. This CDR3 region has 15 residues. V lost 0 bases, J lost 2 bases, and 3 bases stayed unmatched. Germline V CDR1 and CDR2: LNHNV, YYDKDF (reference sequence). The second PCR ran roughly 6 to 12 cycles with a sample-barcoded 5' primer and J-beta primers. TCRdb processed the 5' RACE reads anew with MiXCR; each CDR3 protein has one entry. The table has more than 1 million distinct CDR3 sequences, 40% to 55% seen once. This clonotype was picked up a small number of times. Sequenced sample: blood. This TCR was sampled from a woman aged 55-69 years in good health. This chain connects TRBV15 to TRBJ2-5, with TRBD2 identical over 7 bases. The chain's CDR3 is CATSRERTSQETQYF. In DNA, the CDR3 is TGTGCCACCAGCAGAGAAAGGACTAGTCAAGAGACCCAGTACTTC.